This record concerns one T cell receptor beta chain sequence. Its matching antigen is unknown. The PCR had 60 Vbeta and 13 Jbeta primers. Generated by immunoSEQ multiplex PCR, the TCRdb table keeps only in-frame clones and is missing some. The data show just over 150,000 clones, around 72% seen once. These data are taken from a study of cytomegalovirus exposure and HLA in healthy donors. Study-level findings and limits: Rare TCR sequences predominated, though certain public TCRs were found in many donors. It was reported that TCR beta sequences correctly inferred the HLA-A and HLA-B alleles for most subjects.

The source is a man in his forties or fifties in good health and CMV-seropositive. The specimen was PBMCs.

CDR3 DNA: TGCAGCGTAAAAGGGGGCGGCAATCAGCCCCAGCATTTT. Residues: CSVKGGGNQPQHF. This chain joins TRBV29-1 and TRBJ1-5, with TRBD1 matching 7 bases. Germline CDR1 reads SQVTM; CDR2 reads ANQGSEA. Trimming cost V 6 bases and J 2 bases; bases outside gene matches: 4. The CDR3 extends over 13 amino acids.